Below, 2 T cell receptor beta chains from the same sample are listed, as sequenced in a study of blood T cell repertoires in COVID-19. Some clones are missing from TCRdb's copy, which holds only in-frame ones; the method was immunoSEQ multiplex PCR. The data show fewer than 150,000 clones, with around 83% seen just once and roughly 3.9% held by the top ten. Input material: peripheral blood. The receptors here all came from an elderly woman with acute or convalescent COVID-19.

This clone was detected a few times. This chain connects TRBV5-5 to TRBJ2-5, with TRBD2 as a possible D gene (6 bases). The CDR3 is 16 residues long. The germline V gene encodes CDR1 SGHKS and CDR2 YYEKEE (reference sequence). Trimming stripped 0 bases from V and 4 bases from J, with 16 bases between. CDR3 coding DNA: TGTGCCAGCAGCTTGGCCTCCTTGGGGGGTCGAGAGACCCAGTACTTC. Encoded protein: CASSLASLGGRETQYF.

This CDR3 is CASSVAGGGETQYF. The CDR3 DNA is TGTGCCAGCAGCGTAGCTGGGGGAGGCGAGACCCAGTACTTC. The rearrangement uses TRBV9 and TRBJ2-5, with a possible D match to TRBD2 (6 bases). V lost 0 bases and J 5 bases, leaving 11 bases between the germline ends. Germline CDR1 is SGDLS and CDR2 is YYNGEE. This CDR3 spans 14 amino acids.